A selection of T cell receptor beta chains follows, all from one sample in a study of blood T cell repertoires in COVID-19. Method: immunoSEQ multiplex PCR; TCRdb's copy keeps in-frame clones and lacks some. The sample holds over 250,000 clones; approximately 85% are singletons and the top ten take 0.8%. Sequencing was done on a sample of peripheral blood. The receptor set was obtained from a woman under 40 with acute or convalescent COVID-19. CDR3s include the opening cysteine and the closing phenylalanine or tryptophan.

V gene	J gene	CDR3 protein
TRBV20-1	TRBJ1-2	CSAIRGGYTF
TRBV9	TRBJ1-2	CASSVATGQGRDGYTF
TRBV11-2	TRBJ2-4	CASSFFVGIQYF
TRBV27	TRBJ2-2	CASTINPGGLFF
TRBV7-2	TRBJ1-1	CASSSTGFSEAFF
TRBV29-1	TRBJ2-5	CSVERALGGLETQYF
TRBV4-1	TRBJ2-5	CASSQERQAYQETQYF
TRBV10-3	TRBJ1-1	CAISGDRGFRTEAFF
TRBV3-1/TRBV3-2	TRBJ2-7	CASSEIAGGSVEQYF
TRBV19	TRBJ2-1	CASSMRLAGLEQFF
TRBV2	TRBJ2-3	CASSEFAGGIDTQYF
TRBV28	TRBJ1-5	CASSYRTGWGNQPQHF
TRBV6-5	TRBJ1-1	CASKTGGNTEAFF
TRBV6-5	TRBJ2-7	CASSSSEGTYEQYF
TRBV9	TRBJ1-5	CASSVGVLDQPQHF
TRBV19	TRBJ1-5	CASSIGRGDQPQHF
TRBV14	TRBJ2-5	CASSQVGLGQETQYF
TRBV19	TRBJ1-2	CASRNTANYGYTF
TRBV6-5	TRBJ1-6	CASSYLAGHLNSPLHF
TRBV30	TRBJ2-5	CAWSAAASGSSYQETQYF
TRBV10-1	TRBJ2-3	CASSDNGIGDTQYF
TRBV30	TRBJ2-1	CAATGASSYNEQFF
TRBV3-1/TRBV3-2	TRBJ2-2	CASSQAGRILAENTGELFF
TRBV5-4	TRBJ2-7	CASSGLGPGTSSEQYF
TRBV27	TRBJ2-2	CASSLSGGGRTGELFF
TRBV6-6	TRBJ2-1	CASSPQGGRSYNEQFF
TRBV2	TRBJ2-1	CASAPGQKQFF
TRBV5-1	TRBJ2-5	CASSLGTSGSLETQYF
TRBV2	TRBJ1-1	CASSFGQGAFF
TRBV6-4	TRBJ2-2	CASKLADTGELFF
TRBV9	TRBJ2-1	CASSVDWRLTGNEQFF
TRBV5-4	TRBJ1-2	CASSLQGSYGYTF
TRBV20-1	TRBJ1-1	CSAARNTEAFF
TRBV6-2/TRBV6-3	TRBJ2-1	CASSLHQGRGANEQFF
TRBV5-4	TRBJ2-7	CASSLGPNSYEQYF
TRBV11-2	TRBJ2-1	CASSVSGTSGSTRQFF
TRBV15	TRBJ2-5	CATSTDLINQETQYF
TRBV9	TRBJ1-2	CASSVDGSVYGYTF
TRBV1	TRBJ2-2	CTSSRVLGAYDTGELFF
TRBV9	TRBJ2-3	CASSATRGSDTQYF
TRBV5-1	TRBJ2-3	CASSLGLAGRTDTQYF
TRBV2	TRBJ2-5	CASSEARWETQYF
TRBV6-5	TRBJ1-3	CASTPAGARGNTIYF
TRBV6-2/TRBV6-3	TRBJ2-2	CASSQTTGGFYTGELFF
TRBV7-7	TRBJ2-5	CASSELGTQYF
TRBV9	TRBJ2-5	CASSVGQDRGTQYF
TRBV7-9	TRBJ2-7	CASSLSTADRGYEQYF
TRBV2	TRBJ2-5	CASSERDLQETQYF
TRBV6-1	TRBJ2-7	CASSEAPGMREQYF
TRBV11-2	TRBJ2-2	CASSLGRPHTGELFF
TRBV24-1	TRBJ2-7	CATSDLPGQSCEQYF
TRBV6-2/TRBV6-3	TRBJ2-7	CASSSSGRNEQYF